Listed here are 12 T cell receptor beta chains from one sample, sequenced in a study of T cells in Graves' hyperthyroidism and ophthalmopathy. From RNA transcripts, TCR beta CDR3 regions were amplified. Researchers ran a first-round RT-PCR on the TCR CDR3 using the HTBI primer set. Via MiXCR, TCRdb re-called the multiplex PCR reads, giving one row per CDR3 protein. Here the sample spans 250,000 to 300,000 distinct CDR3 sequences, roughly a fifth being singletons. Input material: blood. All receptors derive from a man in his fifties or sixties with Graves' ophthalmopathy.

Many counts were recorded for this clonotype. The J gene is TRBJ2-7, the V gene TRBV18; 12 nucleotides match TRBD1. V lost 1 base and J lost 1; bases outside the gene matches: 8. The CDR3 runs 18 residues. Per the germline V gene, CDR1 is KGHSH and CDR2 is LQKENI. The CDR3 nucleotides read TGTGCCAGCTCACCACGCACCGGGACAGGGGGCCCTTCCTACGAGCAGTACTTC. Translation gives CASSPRTGTGGPSYEQYF.

This clonotype was counted a few times. The chain links TRBV28 to TRBJ2-7, with D possibly matching TRBD2 (5 bases). The CDR3 is 13 residues long. Germline V lookup: CDR1 MDHEN, CDR2 SYDVKM. As DNA, the CDR3 is TGTGGTACAAACTCTGGGAGTTCCTACGAGCAGTACTTC. Its protein is CGTNSGSSYEQYF.

This clonotype was counted many times. The chain has TRBV18 and TRBJ2-3, with 8 nucleotides matching TRBD2. Germline values: CDR1 KGHSH, CDR2 LQKENI. The trim removed 0 bases at V and 2 bases at J, leaving 4 bases unmatched. This CDR3 spans 16 amino acids. The CDR3 loop reads CASSPPTSAVTDTQYF. The CDR3 DNA follows: TGTGCCAGCTCACCACCGACTAGCGCCGTCACAGATACGCAGTATTTT.

V is TRBV10-2 and J is TRBJ2-1; TRBD1 agrees at 8 bases. V trimming: 10 bases; J trimming: 6 bases; junction bases outside the gene matches: 14. The CDR3 totals 15 residues. CDR1 and CDR2 (germline): WSHSY, SAAADI. CDR3 in amino acids: CATTSRQGMFNEQFF. For the CDR3, the DNA is TGCGCCACCACATCAAGACAGGGGATGTTCAATGAGCAGTTCTTC.

This clonotype appeared a few times. CDR3 in DNA: TGTGCCAGCAGCTCCTGGGACTCCAACACCGGGGAGCTGTTTTTT. Protein product: CASSSWDSNTGELFF. The chain couples TRBV7-6 to TRBJ2-2; tentative D call: TRBD2 (6 bases). Germline values: CDR1 SGHVS, CDR2 FNYEAQ. This CDR3 has 15 amino acids. V was trimmed by 4 bases and J by 2 bases, leaving 11 bases between them.

In its sample, this clonotype was seen many times. V usage is TRBV20-1 and J usage is TRBJ2-1; 8 bases match TRBD1. The trim removed 2 bases at V and 0 bases at J, leaving 6 bases unmatched. The CDR3 consists of 16 residues. Germline-derived CDR1 and CDR2 are DFQATT and SNEGSKA (reference sequence). CDR3 region: CSARPPGTGSYNEQFF. The CDR3 DNA sequence: TGCAGTGCTAGACCCCCCGGGACAGGCTCCTACAATGAGCAGTTCTTC.

The chain uses TRBV24-1 and TRBJ1-1, with D perhaps matching TRBD1 (5 bases). The V gene lost 9 bases and the J gene lost 4 bases, with 11 bases spanning the gap. Germline V CDR1 and CDR2: KGHDR, SFDVKD. The CDR3 length is 12 residues. The CDR3 loop is CATGGGGTEAFF. Here the CDR3 DNA reads TGTGCCACCGGGGGAGGAGGCACTGAAGCTTTCTTT.

This clonotype was detected ten times or more. The chain links TRBV3-1 to TRBJ2-1; weak D call: TRBD2 (5 bases). Germline values: CDR1 LGHDT, CDR2 YNNKEL (reference sequence). The V end lost 1 base, the J end lost 9 bases, and 13 bases lay between the germline ends. The CDR3 length is 14 residues. Here the CDR3 reads CASSQAPSQVEQFF. In nucleotides, the CDR3 is TGTGCCAGCAGCCAAGCCCCTAGCCAAGTTGAGCAGTTCTTC.

This clonotype appeared a few times. V usage is TRBV24-1 and J usage is TRBJ2-1; 11 bases are a match to TRBD1. From germline, CDR1 is KGHDR and CDR2 SFDVKD. The CDR3 has 15 residues. Unmatched junction bases numbered 9, after V lost 6 bases and J lost 9 bases. CDR3 coding DNA: TGTGCCACCAGTAATCCGGGACAGGGGGTTGGTGAGCAGTTCTTC. Translating gives CATSNPGQGVGEQFF.

This clonotype was recorded at least ten times. The chain joins TRBV7-6 to TRBJ2-4, with 8 bases aligning to TRBD2. Germline CDR1 SGHVS, CDR2 FNYEAQ. Trimming at V came to 0 bases and at J to 9 bases, leaving 4 bases not matched to a gene. The CDR3 extends over 14 amino acids. CDR3 sequence reads: CASSLASGNSIQYF. The CDR3 nucleotides read TGTGCCAGCAGCTTAGCTAGCGGGAACTCCATTCAGTACTTC.

There are a few counts of this clonotype. The chain combines TRBV5-1 with TRBJ1-1, with 7 bases lining up with TRBD1. J gave up 8 bases and V 4 bases, and 14 bases lay outside the gene matches. Germline V gene sequence: CDR1 SGHRS, CDR2 YFSETQ. This CDR3 has 15 amino acids. CDR3 residues: CASSGILGGGGEAFF. CDR3 bases: TGCGCCAGCAGCGGTATATTAGGGGGCGGCGGGGAAGCTTTCTTT.

The CDR3 region is CAWSWPGGIVTDTQYF. CDR3 DNA sequence: TGTGCCTGGAGTTGGCCAGGCGGGATTGTCACAGATACGCAGTATTTT. The chain uses TRBV30 and TRBJ2-3; the D gene is possibly TRBD2 (6 bases). The CDR3 spans 16 residues. Trimming removed 2 bases at V and 2 bases at J, with 17 bases between. Per the germline V gene, CDR1 is GTSNPN and CDR2 is SVGIG (reference sequence).